This is a list of T cell receptor beta chains from one sample in a study of T-cell memory formation after mild COVID-19. One entry per CDR3 protein results from TCRdb running MiXCR on the 5' RACE reads. Among some 190,000 distinct CDR3 sequences listed, about 17% were seen once. Source material: PBMCs or a T cell subset sorted from them (not recorded which). Receptor source: an adult woman who had mild COVID-19 (a few samples of this study predate the infection). Cell type and time point are not known. Both conserved end residues are trimmed from each CDR3. Where a row states a size, it is once, few, many or the class of an expanded clone; other rows omit it.

cdr3_aa,clone_size,j_call,v_call
ASSLGGASNTGELF,-,TRBJ2-2,TRBV7-7
ASSLGQGGNEKLF,-,TRBJ1-4,TRBV5-4
SSAQGLNTEAF,few,TRBJ1-1,TRBV29-1
ASSSSGTVAEKLF,-,TRBJ1-4,TRBV12-3/TRBV12-4
ATVGQDLGVQY,-,TRBJ2-7,TRBV24-1
ASSIKLTLYNEQF,few,TRBJ2-1,TRBV19
SVVGGDTKAF,-,TRBJ1-1,TRBV29-1
ASSPFDRGSTDTQY,once,TRBJ2-3,TRBV5-4
ASSSLQGAAETQY,many,TRBJ2-5,TRBV5-1
ASSLGSGVGYT,-,TRBJ1-2,TRBV6-5
ASSLAGWDTTYEQY,-,TRBJ2-7,TRBV7-2
ASSQDLGGPRTDTQY,many,TRBJ2-3,TRBV4-2
ASSGHPGTSGPAGQF,-,TRBJ2-1,TRBV6-5
ASKNARNTGELF,-,TRBJ2-2,TRBV19
ASSSQALAGVTDTQY,-,TRBJ2-3,TRBV5-6
ASSADMSGGPQH,many,TRBJ1-5,TRBV5-1
ASSPDRRDGYT,few,TRBJ1-2,TRBV6-6